This TCR beta chain is from a study of blood T cell repertoires in COVID-19. Original handling: Reference gene primer amplification gave estimated nucleated cell counts. The method was immunoSEQ multiplex PCR; TCRdb's version includes in-frame clones alone and lacks a portion of them. V, J and clone size were drawn from that table, and D and trimming were deduced from the DNA. This table has more than 120,000 clones, 88% appearing once. The germline CDR1 and CDR2 sequences are SGHNT and YYREEE (reference sequence). This CDR3 has 17 amino acids. With 4 bases removed from V and 3 bases from J, the gap between germline ends came to 23 bases.

V is TRBV5-4 and J is TRBJ2-7, with D perhaps TRBD2 (7 bases). Sequenced input: peripheral blood. This TCR came from a human donor in a cohort sampled during active COVID-19. The CDR3 DNA reads TGTGCCAGCAGCCCTGGGGGGGCGCGGACTAGGCTCTACGAGCAGTACTTC. Translated, it gives CASSPGGARTRLYEQYF. Based on the CDR3 plus reference TRBV5-4 and TRBJ2-7, the full variable domain is ETGVTQSPTHLIKTRGQQVTLRCSSQSGHNTVSWYQQALGQGPQFIFQYYREEENGRGNFPPRFSGLQFPNYSSELNVNALELDDSALYLCASSPGGARTRLYEQYFGPGTRLTVT.